This TCR beta chain was observed in a study of blood T cell repertoires in COVID-19. Whole-study context: There were acute and convalescent COVID-19 samples, and they came from the United States, Italy and Spain.

J lost 1 base, V lost 5 bases, and 3 bases had no gene match. The germline V gene encodes CDR1 SGHVS and CDR2 FNYEAQ. This CDR3 has 14 amino acids. Generated by immunoSEQ multiplex PCR, the TCRdb table keeps only in-frame clones and is missing some. The table includes approximately 180,000 clones, 81% detected once. The chain carries TRBV7-6 and TRBJ1-1; 8 nucleotides align to TRBD1. The sequencing sample was made of peripheral blood. This sequence originates from a woman at least 80 years old with COVID-19, enrolled during active disease. Written as DNA, the CDR3 is TGTGCCAGCAGCCGACAGGGGACGAACACTGAAGCTTTCTTT. Protein: CASSRQGTNTEAFF.